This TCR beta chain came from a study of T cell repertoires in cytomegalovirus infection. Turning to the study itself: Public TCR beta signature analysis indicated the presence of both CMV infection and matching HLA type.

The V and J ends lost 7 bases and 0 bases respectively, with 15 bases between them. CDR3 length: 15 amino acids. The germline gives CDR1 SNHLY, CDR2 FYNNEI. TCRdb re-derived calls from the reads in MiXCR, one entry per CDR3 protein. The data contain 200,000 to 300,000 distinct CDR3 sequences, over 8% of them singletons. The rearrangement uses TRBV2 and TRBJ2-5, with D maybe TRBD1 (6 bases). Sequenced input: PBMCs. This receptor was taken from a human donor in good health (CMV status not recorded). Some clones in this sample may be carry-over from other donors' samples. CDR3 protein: CASTRDRSDQETQYF. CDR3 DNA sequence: TGTGCCAGCACCCGAGACAGGTCCGACCAAGAGACCCAGTACTTC.